This TCR beta chain was found in a study of blood T cell repertoires in COVID-19. Trimming cost V 9 bases and J 4 bases; bases outside gene matches: 3. The CDR3 sequence is 12 residues long. Looked up from germline, CDR1 is SNHLY and CDR2 is FYNNEI. TCRdb keeps only in-frame clones here, not all; method: immunoSEQ multiplex PCR. In the table there are approximately 220,000 clones, roughly 86% of which are singletons. Recruitment covered about 25 US areas and drew participants whose ages spanned roughly 18 to 90 years. The source material was PBMCs or T cells enriched from blood (not recorded which). This clonotype was obtained from a woman aged 30 to 39 with acute COVID-19. The chain has TRBV2 and TRBJ2-3; 8 bases agree with TRBD1. The CDR3 DNA follows: TGTGCCAGACAGGGGGTTGCAGATACGCAGTATTTT. It specifies CARQGVADTQYF.